This T cell receptor beta chain is from a study of blood T cell repertoires in COVID-19. Study information: Spain, Italy and the United States supplied samples that represented acute and convalescent COVID-19. Sources were T cells, B-cell-depleted T cells, or PBMCs; the material itself was cDNA or gDNA.

The Seattle site enrolled patients during active infection and followed them longitudinally. Assay used: immunoSEQ multiplex PCR; TCRdb lists only in-frame clones, some missing. The repertoire has under 250,000 clones, 82% of them found once; the top ten carry about 5.6%. Germline V gene data show CDR1 as SGHVS and CDR2 as FQNEAQ. CDR3 length: 15 amino acids. The V end was cut by 4 bases, the J end by 0 bases, with 12 bases between. The sequenced sample was peripheral blood. The receptor comes from a woman aged 70 to 79 with COVID-19, enrolled during active disease. J is TRBJ2-5 and V is TRBV7-8, with no clear D. The CDR3 region has the DNA TGTGCCAGCAGCTCCTTCCTACCGTACCAAGAGACCCAGTACTTC. It encodes CASSSFLPYQETQYF.